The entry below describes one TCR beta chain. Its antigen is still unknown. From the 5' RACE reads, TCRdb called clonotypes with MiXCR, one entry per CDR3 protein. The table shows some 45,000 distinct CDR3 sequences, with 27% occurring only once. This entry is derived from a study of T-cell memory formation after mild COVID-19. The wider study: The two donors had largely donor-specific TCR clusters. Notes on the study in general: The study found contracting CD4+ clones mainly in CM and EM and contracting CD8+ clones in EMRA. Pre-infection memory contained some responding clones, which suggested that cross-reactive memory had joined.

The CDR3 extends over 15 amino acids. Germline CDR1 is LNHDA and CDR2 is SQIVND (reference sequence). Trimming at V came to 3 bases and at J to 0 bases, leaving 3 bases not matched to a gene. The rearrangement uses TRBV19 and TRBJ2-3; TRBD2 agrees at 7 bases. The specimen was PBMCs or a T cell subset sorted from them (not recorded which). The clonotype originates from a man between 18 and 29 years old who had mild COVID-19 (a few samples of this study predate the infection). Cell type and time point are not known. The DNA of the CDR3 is TGTGCCAGTAGTATTGGCGGGGGAAGCACAGATACGCAGTATTTT. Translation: CASSIGGGSTDTQYF. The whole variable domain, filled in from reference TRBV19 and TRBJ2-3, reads DGGITQSPKYLFRKEGQNVTLSCEQNLNHDAMYWYRQDPGQGLRLIYYSQIVNDFQKGDIAEGYSVSREKKESFPLTVTSAQKNPTAFYLCASSIGGGSTDTQYFGPGTRLTVL.